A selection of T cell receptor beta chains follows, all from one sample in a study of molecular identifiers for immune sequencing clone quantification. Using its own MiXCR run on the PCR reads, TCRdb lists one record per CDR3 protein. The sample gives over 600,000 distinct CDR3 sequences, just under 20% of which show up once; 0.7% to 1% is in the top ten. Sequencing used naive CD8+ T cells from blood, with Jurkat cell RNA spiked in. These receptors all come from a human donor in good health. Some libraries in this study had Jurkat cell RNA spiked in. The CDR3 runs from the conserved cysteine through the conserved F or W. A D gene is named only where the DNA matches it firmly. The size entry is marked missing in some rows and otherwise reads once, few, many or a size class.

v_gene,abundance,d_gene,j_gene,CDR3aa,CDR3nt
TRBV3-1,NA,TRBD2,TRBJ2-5,CASSQDVTLAGVQEAQYF,TGTGCCAGCAGCCAAGACGTTACCCTAGCGGGGGTCCAAGAGGCCCAGTACTTC
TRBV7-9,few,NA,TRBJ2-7,CASSAQGTYEQYF,TGTGCCAGCAGCGCACAGGGCACCTACGAGCAGTACTTC
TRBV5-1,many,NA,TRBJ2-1,CASSLGTHNNEQFF,TGCGCCAGCAGCTTGGGGACACACAACAATGAGCAGTTCTTC
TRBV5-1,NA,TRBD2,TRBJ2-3,CAGSLSGGGGDTQYF,TGCGCCGGCAGCTTGTCGGGGGGGGGTGGAGATACGCAGTATTTT
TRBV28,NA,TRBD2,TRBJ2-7,CASSSRWTSSSYEQYF,TGTGCCAGCAGCTCAAGGTGGACTAGCAGCTCCTACGAGCAGTACTTC
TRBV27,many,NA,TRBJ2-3,CASSSLGGSIGTDTQYF,TGTGCCAGCAGTTCCCTCGGGGGTAGCATAGGCACAGATACGCAGTATTTT
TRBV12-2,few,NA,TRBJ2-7,CASRLALWGDNEQYF,TGTGCAAGTCGCCTCGCACTTTGGGGTGATAACGAGCAGTACTTC
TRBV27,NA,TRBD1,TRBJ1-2,CASSYLGQGWSMDGYTF,TGTGCCAGCAGCTACTTGGGACAGGGGTGGTCGATGGATGGCTACACCTTC
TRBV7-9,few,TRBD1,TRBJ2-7,CASSLKGTASYEQYF,TGTGCCAGCAGCTTAAAAGGGACAGCCTCCTACGAGCAGTACTTC
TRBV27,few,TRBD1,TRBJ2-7,CASGTGTGDKYF,TGTGCCAGCGGGACGGGGACAGGGGATAAGTACTTC
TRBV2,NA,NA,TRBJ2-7,CASSGGPYGQYF,TGTGCCAGCAGTGGAGGGCCCTACGGGCAGTACTTC
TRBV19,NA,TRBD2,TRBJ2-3,CASSLAGGPGTQYF,TGTGCCAGTTCTTTAGCGGGAGGCCCAGGTACGCAGTATTTT
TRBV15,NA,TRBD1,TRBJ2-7,CATSRPGTGLNEQYF,TGTGCCACCAGCAGACCCGGGACAGGGTTAAACGAGCAGTACTTC
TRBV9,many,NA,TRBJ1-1,CASSVGGYTEAFF,TGTGCCAGCAGCGTAGGGGGGTACACTGAAGCTTTCTTT
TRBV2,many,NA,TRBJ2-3,CASSEWAPDTQYF,TGTGCCAGCAGTGAGTGGGCGCCAGATACGCAGTATTTT
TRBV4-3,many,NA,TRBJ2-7,CASSRDKYEQYF,TGCGCCAGCAGCCGAGACAAGTACGAGCAGTACTTC
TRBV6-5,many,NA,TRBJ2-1,CASSPPDGYNEQFF,TGTGCCAGCAGCCCCCCTGACGGATACAATGAGCAGTTCTTC
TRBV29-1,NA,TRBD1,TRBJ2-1,CSVGPGQGNNEQFF,TGCAGCGTTGGACCGGGACAGGGAAACAATGAGCAGTTCTTC
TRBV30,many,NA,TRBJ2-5,CAWGPGETQYF,TGTGCCTGGGGCCCCGGGGAGACCCAGTACTTC
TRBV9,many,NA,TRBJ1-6,CASSVDLASGNSPLHF,TGTGCCAGCAGCGTAGATCTCGCGTCAGGAAATTCACCCCTCCACTTT
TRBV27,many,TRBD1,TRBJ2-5,CASSSGQAAGTQYF,TGTGCCAGCAGTTCAGGACAGGCCGCCGGGACCCAGTACTTC
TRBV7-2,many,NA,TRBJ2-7,CASSPTGPIPYEQYF,TGTGCCAGCAGCCCCACAGGGCCCATTCCCTACGAGCAGTACTTC
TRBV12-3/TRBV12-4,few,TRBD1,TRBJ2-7,CASSSDRDRGLQQYF,TGTGCCAGCAGTTCAGACCGGGACAGGGGTCTCCAGCAGTACTTC
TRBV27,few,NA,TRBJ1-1,CASSLSWGMNTEAFF,TGTGCCAGCAGTTTATCGTGGGGGATGAACACTGAAGCTTTCTTT
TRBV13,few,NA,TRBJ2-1,CASSFNLAYNEQFF,TGTGCCAGCAGCTTTAATTTGGCTTACAATGAGCAGTTCTTC
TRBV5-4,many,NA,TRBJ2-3,CASSSPPGRPGSTDTQYF,TGTGCCAGCAGCTCCCCCCCAGGACGGCCTGGGTCCACAGATACGCAGTATTTT
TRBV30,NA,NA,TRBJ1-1,CAYGVGPSTEAFF,TGTGCCTATGGGGTGGGTCCTTCCACTGAAGCTTTCTTT
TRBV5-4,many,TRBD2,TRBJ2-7,CASSLASGTSAYEQYF,TGTGCCAGCAGCTTGGCCTCCGGGACTAGCGCCTACGAGCAGTACTTC
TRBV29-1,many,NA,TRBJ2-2,CSVERENTGELFF,TGCAGCGTTGAAAGGGAGAACACCGGGGAGCTGTTTTTT
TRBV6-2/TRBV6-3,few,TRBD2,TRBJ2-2,CASSIATSGKYGELFF,TGTGCCAGCAGTATCGCTACTAGCGGAAAGTACGGGGAGCTGTTTTTT
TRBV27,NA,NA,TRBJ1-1,CASSPPGPWAFF,TGTGCCAGCAGTCCCCCGGGACCGTGGGCTTTCTTT
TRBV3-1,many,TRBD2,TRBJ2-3,CASSQDWSGGLGSTDTQYF,TGTGCCAGCAGCCAAGATTGGAGCGGGGGGCTTGGGAGCACAGATACGCAGTATTTT
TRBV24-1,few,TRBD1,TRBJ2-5,CATSDTSDRGGETQYF,TGTGCCACCAGTGACACGTCGGACAGGGGAGGAGAGACCCAGTACTTC
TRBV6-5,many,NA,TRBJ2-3,CASSYSISGTDPQYF,TGTGCCAGCAGTTACTCGATATCCGGGACCGATCCGCAGTATTTT
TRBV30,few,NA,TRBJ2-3,CAWSGHGGGTDTQYF,TGTGCCTGGAGTGGCCATGGAGGGGGCACAGATACGCAGTATTTT
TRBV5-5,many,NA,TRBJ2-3,CASSFLWDPDTQYF,TGTGCCAGCAGCTTCTTGTGGGACCCAGATACGCAGTATTTT
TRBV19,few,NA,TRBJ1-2,CASLDPWSFGYTF,TGTGCCAGTCTCGATCCATGGAGTTTTGGCTACACCTTC
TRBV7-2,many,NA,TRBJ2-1,CASSLGLNSYNEQFF,TGTGCCAGCAGCTTAGGACTGAACTCCTACAATGAGCAGTTCTTC
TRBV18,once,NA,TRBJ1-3,CASSPDLSGNTIFF,TGTGCCAGCTCCCCGGATTTGTCTGGAAACACCATATTTTTT
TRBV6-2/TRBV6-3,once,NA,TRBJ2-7,CASSYAVTATYEQCF,TGTGCCAGCAGTTACGCGGTCACAGCCACCTACGAGCAGTGCTTC
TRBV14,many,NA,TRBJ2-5,CASSRERTQETQYF,TGTGCCAGCAGCCGTGAGCGGACCCAAGAGACCCAGTACTTC
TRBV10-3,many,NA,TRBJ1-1,CAISGLNTEAFF,TGTGCCATCAGTGGACTGAACACTGAAGCTTTCTTT
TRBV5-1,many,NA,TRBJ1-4,CASSPDGIPGEKLFF,TGCGCCAGCAGCCCCGACGGGATCCCTGGAGAAAAACTGTTTTTT
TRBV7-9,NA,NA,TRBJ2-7,CASSLWSQGNEQYF,TGTGCCAGCAGCTTATGGTCTCAGGGTAACGAGCAGTACTTC
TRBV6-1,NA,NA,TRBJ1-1,CASSVTVNTEVFF,TGTGCCAGCAGTGTAACGGTGAACACTGAAGTTTTCTTT
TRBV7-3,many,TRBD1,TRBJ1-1,CASSLQQGTEAFF,TGTGCCAGCAGCCTACAACAGGGGACTGAAGCTTTCTTT
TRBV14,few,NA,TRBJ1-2,CASSHLGNYGYTF,TGTGCCAGCAGCCATCTAGGGAACTATGGCTACACCTTC
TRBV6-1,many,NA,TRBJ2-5,CASISPNQETQYF,TGTGCCAGCATTAGTCCCAACCAAGAGACCCAGTACTTC
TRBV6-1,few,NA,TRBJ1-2,CATMGGSYGYTF,TGTGCCACCATGGGAGGTAGCTATGGCTACACCTTC